Reported below is one TCR beta chain. CDR1 and CDR2 (germline): SGHRS, YFSETQ. Deletions cut 4 bases from V and 0 bases from J, with 8 bases between. The CDR3 runs 14 residues. The data were obtained in a study of CD8 T cells in Susac syndrome. About 0.45 to 1 ug RNA was reverse transcribed with random hexamers. TCRdb re-called the immunoSEQ multiplex PCR reads with MiXCR, one entry per CDR3 protein. The sample shows fewer than 350,000 distinct CDR3 sequences, about 91% of them seen only once. The chain couples TRBV5-1 to TRBJ1-5; D remains unclear. Sequencing was carried out using CD8+ T cells from PBMCs. The sequence was collected from a human donor with multiple sclerosis. This CDR3 reads CASSPTPSNQPQHF. In nucleotides, the CDR3 is TGCGCCAGCAGCCCGACCCCTAGCAATCAGCCCCAGCATTTT.